These 5 T cell receptor beta chains were all obtained from the same sample, sequenced in a study of OX40 agonist ivuxolimab in advanced cancers. TCRdb's copy holds only in-frame clones and misses some; the assay was immunoSEQ multiplex PCR. This sample has about 80,000 clones, with roughly 84% found just once. Sequencing was performed on CD4+ or CD8+ T cells sorted from blood, taken in a trial of the OX40 agonist ivuxolimab. These TCRs come from an adult with an advanced solid tumor such as melanoma, head and neck, liver or kidney cancer.

This chain connects TRBV7-8 to TRBJ1-2; the D gene is possibly TRBD1 (6 bases). CDR1 SGHVS and CDR2 FQNEAQ come from the germline V gene. The CDR3 spans 13 residues. Trimming cost V 5 bases and J 5 bases, with 12 bases left between them. The DNA for the CDR3 is TGTGCCAGCAGCGGCGGACAGTCGTATGGCTACACCTTC. Amino acid sequence: CASSGGQSYGYTF.

This rearrangement joins TRBV11-2 to TRBJ1-3; D is uncertain. In germline, CDR1 is SGHAT, CDR2 FQNNGV. This CDR3 region has 15 residues. V was pared by 6 bases and J by 0 bases, with 12 bases between. The CDR3 DNA reads as TGTGCCAGCAGTTCTTCAGGTTACTCTGGAAACACCATATATTTT. Amino acid sequence: CASSSSGYSGNTIYF.

The DNA for the CDR3 is TGTGCCAGCAGCGCAGCACAGGGTTCTAATGAAAAACTGTTTTTT. Translating gives CASSAAQGSNEKLFF. The genes are TRBV5-4 and TRBJ1-4, with D tentatively TRBD1 (6 bases). The CDR3 has 15 residues. V lost 4 bases to trimming and J lost 3 bases, with 13 bases between them. Germline-derived CDR1 and CDR2 are SGHNT and YYREEE (reference sequence).

This chain uses TRBV30 with TRBJ1-5; D remains ambiguous. From germline, CDR1 is GTSNPN and CDR2 SVGIG (reference sequence). The V and J ends lost 6 bases and 3 bases respectively, with 21 bases between them. CDR3 length equals 16 residues. This chain's CDR3 is CACRPGSANSNQPQHF. CDR3 nucleotides: TGTGCCTGCCGGCCTGGCAGCGCGAATTCCAATCAGCCCCAGCATTTT.

In this sample, this clone turned up a few times. The rearrangement uses TRBV6-5 and TRBJ1-5; 7 nucleotides match TRBD1. The CDR3 has 15 amino acids. Germline-derived CDR1 and CDR2 are MNHEY and SVGAGI. V shed 4 bases, J shed 3 bases, and the junction held 6 bases outside the gene matches. DNA for the CDR3: TGTGCCAGCAGTTCCCGGGACAGAAACAATCAGCCCCAGCATTTT. This codes for CASSSRDRNNQPQHF.